This T cell receptor beta chain was observed in a study of naive and memory T cell subsets. This clonotype came up many times. Both TRBC1 and TRBC2 were covered by a beta constant-region primer of two equimolar oligonucleotides. Nested alpha and beta constant-region primers with the SP2 primer drove four PCR rounds on ligated cDNA. One entry per CDR3 protein results from TCRdb running MiXCR on the UMI-ligation and nested PCR reads. The table includes just over 80,000 distinct CDR3 sequences, approximately 9.2% detected once. This CDR3 spans 17 amino acids. Germline loops: CDR1 SGDLS, CDR2 YYNGEE. V trimming: 1 base; J trimming: 8 bases; junction bases outside the gene matches: 11.

The chain links TRBV9 to TRBJ2-1; TRBD2 matches at 11 bases. Sequenced material: naive CD8+ T cells from blood. This clonotype originated in a human donor in good health. CDR3 sequence: CASSVNMRLAGLDEQFF. The CDR3 DNA sequence: TGTGCCAGCAGCGTAAATATGAGACTAGCGGGACTAGATGAGCAGTTCTTC.